The rows below give T cell receptor beta chains drawn from one sample of a study of blood T cell repertoires in COVID-19. Data came from immunoSEQ multiplex PCR; TCRdb stores just in-frame clones and leaves some out. Of some 200,000 clones in the sample, roughly 84% were seen once. Sequencing was carried out using peripheral blood. Source of these receptors: a woman of 80 years or more with COVID-19, enrolled during active disease. The CDR3 runs from the conserved cysteine through the conserved F or W. D genes are given only for firm matches. The listing skips clone size in some rows; elsewhere it reads once, few, many or a size class.

v_gene: TRBV30; j_gene: TRBJ1-2; abundance: few; d_gene: NA; CDR3nt: TGTGCCTGGAGCGCCGCCGGGTTCTATGGCTACACCTTC; CDR3aa: CAWSAAGFYGYTF
v_gene: TRBV7-9; j_gene: TRBJ2-3; abundance: NA; d_gene: NA; CDR3nt: TGTGCCAGCAGCTTAGCCGTTTTACAGAACACAGATACGCAGTATTTT; CDR3aa: CASSLAVLQNTDTQYF
v_gene: TRBV4-1; j_gene: TRBJ1-2; abundance: NA; d_gene: NA; CDR3nt: TGCGCCAGCAGCCAAGCGGTTTTGCAGGCGGGTTTAAACTATGGCTACACCTTC; CDR3aa: CASSQAVLQAGLNYGYTF
v_gene: TRBV9; j_gene: TRBJ1-1; abundance: NA; d_gene: NA; CDR3nt: TGTGCCAGCAGCGCACACCAGAACACTGAAGCTTTCTTT; CDR3aa: CASSAHQNTEAFF
v_gene: TRBV28; j_gene: TRBJ1-5; abundance: NA; d_gene: TRBD1; CDR3nt: TGTGCCAGCAGTTTCCCAGGGGGAAACAATCAGCCCCAGCATTTT; CDR3aa: CASSFPGGNNQPQHF
v_gene: TRBV11-2; j_gene: TRBJ2-1; abundance: NA; d_gene: TRBD1; CDR3nt: TGTGCCAGCAGTGAAACGGGACAGTTCTACAATGAGCAGTTCTTC; CDR3aa: CASSETGQFYNEQFF
v_gene: TRBV7-6; j_gene: TRBJ1-6; abundance: NA; d_gene: TRBD1; CDR3nt: TGTGCCAGCAGCTTAGAAGCTGGGACAGGGCGGTCACCCCTCCACTTT; CDR3aa: CASSLEAGTGRSPLHF
v_gene: TRBV3-1/TRBV3-2; j_gene: TRBJ1-6; abundance: NA; d_gene: TRBD1; CDR3nt: TGTGCCAGCAGCCAAGGAATAGGGACAGGCAATTCACCCCTCCACTTT; CDR3aa: CASSQGIGTGNSPLHF
v_gene: TRBV18; j_gene: TRBJ2-1; abundance: NA; d_gene: NA; CDR3nt: TGTGCCAGCTCCCTAGACGGCAATGAGCAGTTCTTC; CDR3aa: CASSLDGNEQFF
v_gene: TRBV5-1; j_gene: TRBJ1-2; abundance: NA; d_gene: NA; CDR3nt: TGCGCCAGCAGCTTGGGGGGCCAGGGAAACTATGGCTACACCTTC; CDR3aa: CASSLGGQGNYGYTF
v_gene: TRBV2; j_gene: TRBJ1-2; abundance: few; d_gene: NA; CDR3nt: TGTGCCAGCAGTGAATCCCCCTTATTGACCTTC; CDR3aa: CASSESPLLTF
v_gene: TRBV20-1; j_gene: TRBJ1-1; abundance: NA; d_gene: NA; CDR3nt: TGCAGTGCTAGTCCCGTCCGGAGCACTGAAGCTTTCTTT; CDR3aa: CSASPVRSTEAFF
v_gene: TRBV14; j_gene: TRBJ2-2; abundance: NA; d_gene: NA; CDR3nt: TGTGCCAGCAGCCAAGTAGTAAACACCGGGGAGCTGTTTTTT; CDR3aa: CASSQVVNTGELFF
v_gene: TRBV3-1/TRBV3-2; j_gene: TRBJ2-2; abundance: NA; d_gene: NA; CDR3nt: TGTGCCAGCAGCAGACAGTTCAGACAAACCGGGGAGCTGTTTTTT; CDR3aa: CASSRQFRQTGELFF
v_gene: TRBV24-1; j_gene: TRBJ1-2; abundance: NA; d_gene: NA; CDR3nt: TGTGCCACCCGAGGGCCAGCTAACTATGGCTACACCTTC; CDR3aa: CATRGPANYGYTF
v_gene: TRBV7-2; j_gene: TRBJ2-5; abundance: NA; d_gene: NA; CDR3nt: TGTGCCAGCAGCCGGTTCCAGGGCTCCCAAGAGACCCAGTACTTC; CDR3aa: CASSRFQGSQETQYF
v_gene: TRBV5-4; j_gene: TRBJ2-1; abundance: NA; d_gene: TRBD2; CDR3nt: TGTGCCAGCAGCTTGGGGACTAGCGATTACAATGAGCAGTTCTTC; CDR3aa: CASSLGTSDYNEQFF
v_gene: TRBV11-3; j_gene: TRBJ2-3; abundance: NA; d_gene: NA; CDR3nt: TGTGCCAGCAGCCCAGGGGTGACCCCTAGGAATACGCAGTATTTT; CDR3aa: CASSPGVTPRNTQYF
v_gene: TRBV7-8; j_gene: TRBJ1-2; abundance: NA; d_gene: NA; CDR3nt: TGTGCCAGCAGCTTAGATTCAACGGGACACAGAAACTATGGCTACACCTTC; CDR3aa: CASSLDSTGHRNYGYTF
v_gene: TRBV18; j_gene: TRBJ2-7; abundance: NA; d_gene: NA; CDR3nt: TGTGCCAGCTCACCCACCGCCAGCTCCTACGAGCAGTACTTC; CDR3aa: CASSPTASSYEQYF
v_gene: TRBV3-1/TRBV3-2; j_gene: TRBJ1-1; abundance: NA; d_gene: NA; CDR3nt: TGTGCCAGCAGCCAGACAGTTTTGAACACTGAAGCTTTCTTT; CDR3aa: CASSQTVLNTEAFF
v_gene: TRBV7-9; j_gene: TRBJ1-1; abundance: NA; d_gene: NA; CDR3nt: TGTGCCAGCAGCTTAGATGTCGGAGGCACTGAAGCTTTCTTT; CDR3aa: CASSLDVGGTEAFF
v_gene: TRBV30; j_gene: TRBJ1-1; abundance: NA; d_gene: TRBD1; CDR3nt: TGTGCCTGGAGTGGCATGGGACAGTGGAACACTGAAGCTTTCTTT; CDR3aa: CAWSGMGQWNTEAFF
v_gene: TRBV7-9; j_gene: TRBJ1-5; abundance: NA; d_gene: NA; CDR3nt: TGTGCCAGCAGCATGACAGCGGGGCAGCCCCAGCATTTT; CDR3aa: CASSMTAGQPQHF
v_gene: TRBV6-6; j_gene: TRBJ1-4; abundance: NA; d_gene: NA; CDR3nt: TGTGCCAGCAGTTACTCGGCAGGGACTAATGAAAAACTGTTTTTT; CDR3aa: CASSYSAGTNEKLFF
v_gene: TRBV24-1; j_gene: TRBJ2-2; abundance: NA; d_gene: NA; CDR3nt: TGTGCCACCAGTGATTCCCGGAGAGTAGGGGAGCTGTTTTTT; CDR3aa: CATSDSRRVGELFF
v_gene: TRBV5-1; j_gene: TRBJ1-4; abundance: few; d_gene: NA; CDR3nt: TGCGCCAGCAGCCCCTGGAGCGTTAATAATGAAAAACTGTTTTTT; CDR3aa: CASSPWSVNNEKLFF
v_gene: TRBV28; j_gene: TRBJ1-2; abundance: NA; d_gene: NA; CDR3nt: TGTGCCAGCAGTCCCCCTGGTGCCAAAGCGAATGGCTACACCTTC; CDR3aa: CASSPPGAKANGYTF
v_gene: TRBV7-2; j_gene: TRBJ2-3; abundance: NA; d_gene: NA; CDR3nt: TGTGCCAGCAGCTTAGGGCTAATAGCCACCACAGATACGCAGTATTTT; CDR3aa: CASSLGLIATTDTQYF
v_gene: TRBV2; j_gene: TRBJ2-4; abundance: NA; d_gene: TRBD2; CDR3nt: TGTGCCAGCAAACGGGAGGGAGTCCAAAACATTCAGTACTTC; CDR3aa: CASKREGVQNIQYF
v_gene: TRBV3-1/TRBV3-2; j_gene: TRBJ1-2; abundance: NA; d_gene: NA; CDR3nt: TGTGCCAGCAGCCAAGCAGCTAACTATGGCTACACCTTC; CDR3aa: CASSQAANYGYTF
v_gene: TRBV7-2; j_gene: TRBJ1-5; abundance: NA; d_gene: NA; CDR3nt: TGTGCCAGCAGCTGGGGAGGGCGTAATCAGCCCCAGCATTTT; CDR3aa: CASSWGGRNQPQHF
v_gene: TRBV7-2; j_gene: TRBJ2-5; abundance: NA; d_gene: TRBD2; CDR3nt: TGTGCCAGCAGCACTTCGAGCGGGGGGATCCAAGAGACCCAGTACTTC; CDR3aa: CASSTSSGGIQETQYF
v_gene: TRBV28; j_gene: TRBJ2-7; abundance: NA; d_gene: TRBD2; CDR3nt: TGTGCCAGCAGTGGATTAGCGGGGGCCTACGAGCAGTACTTC; CDR3aa: CASSGLAGAYEQYF
v_gene: TRBV4-1; j_gene: TRBJ2-5; abundance: NA; d_gene: NA; CDR3nt: TGCGCCAGCAGCCAAACCCATCAGGTAGAAGAGACCCAGTACTTC; CDR3aa: CASSQTHQVEETQYF
v_gene: TRBV19; j_gene: TRBJ1-4; abundance: NA; d_gene: NA; CDR3nt: TGTGCCAGTAGTAACCAGGGGACAACTAATGAAAAACTGTTTTTT; CDR3aa: CASSNQGTTNEKLFF
v_gene: TRBV10-3; j_gene: TRBJ1-1; abundance: NA; d_gene: TRBD1; CDR3nt: TGTGCCATCAGTGAGTCGATGGGACAGGGCAACACTGAAGCTTTCTTT; CDR3aa: CAISESMGQGNTEAFF
v_gene: TRBV4-1; j_gene: TRBJ2-1; abundance: NA; d_gene: NA; CDR3nt: TGCGCCAGCAGCCAGGGGAGCTCCTACAATGAGCAGTTCTTC; CDR3aa: CASSQGSSYNEQFF
v_gene: TRBV5-1; j_gene: TRBJ2-2; abundance: NA; d_gene: NA; CDR3nt: TGCGCCAGCAGCTTGGAAGGGAGGAACACCGGGGAGCTGTTTTTT; CDR3aa: CASSLEGRNTGELFF
v_gene: TRBV27; j_gene: TRBJ1-1; abundance: NA; d_gene: NA; CDR3nt: TGTGCCAGCACCCCCTGGGGGGGCGCGAACACTGAAGCTTTCTTT; CDR3aa: CASTPWGGANTEAFF
v_gene: TRBV7-2; j_gene: TRBJ2-3; abundance: NA; d_gene: NA; CDR3nt: TGTGCCAGCAGCCTGGGACTGAACACAGATACGCAGTATTTT; CDR3aa: CASSLGLNTDTQYF
v_gene: TRBV7-9; j_gene: TRBJ2-5; abundance: once; d_gene: TRBD2; CDR3nt: TGTGCCAGCAGCCACCGAATCATAGCGGGGGATCAAGAGACCCAGTACTTC; CDR3aa: CASSHRIIAGDQETQYF
v_gene: TRBV30; j_gene: TRBJ1-3; abundance: NA; d_gene: NA; CDR3nt: TGTGCCTGGAGTTCGAACAGCCCCTTTGGAAACACCATATATTTT; CDR3aa: CAWSSNSPFGNTIYF
v_gene: TRBV5-1; j_gene: TRBJ1-3; abundance: once; d_gene: NA; CDR3nt: TGCGCCAGCAGTCTGGGGGCTAGTGGAAACACCATATATTTT; CDR3aa: CASSLGASGNTIYF
v_gene: TRBV3-1/TRBV3-2; j_gene: TRBJ1-2; abundance: NA; d_gene: TRBD1; CDR3nt: TGTGCCAGCAGCCAAGCTCTACAGGGGGGCTACACCTTC; CDR3aa: CASSQALQGGYTF
v_gene: TRBV28; j_gene: TRBJ1-1; abundance: NA; d_gene: NA; CDR3nt: TGTGCCAGCAGTAACGGAAAGACAGGGAACACTGAAGCTTTCTTT; CDR3aa: CASSNGKTGNTEAFF
v_gene: TRBV9; j_gene: TRBJ1-1; abundance: NA; d_gene: TRBD1; CDR3nt: TGTGCCAGCAGCGGTACAGGGGCTGTGGCTTTCTTT; CDR3aa: CASSGTGAVAFF
v_gene: TRBV11-3; j_gene: TRBJ1-1; abundance: NA; d_gene: NA; CDR3nt: TGTGCCAGCAGCTTGCGGGGGGCGAACACTGAAGCTTTCTTT; CDR3aa: CASSLRGANTEAFF
v_gene: TRBV5-1; j_gene: TRBJ2-7; abundance: NA; d_gene: TRBD1; CDR3nt: TGCGCCAGCAGCCCCGGCCTGACAGGGTCCTACGAGCAGTACTTC; CDR3aa: CASSPGLTGSYEQYF
v_gene: TRBV19; j_gene: TRBJ1-4; abundance: few; d_gene: NA; CDR3nt: TGTGCCAGTAGTATGGTGGGCCGGGGACTGTTTTTT; CDR3aa: CASSMVGRGLFF
v_gene: TRBV18; j_gene: TRBJ1-2; abundance: once; d_gene: NA; CDR3nt: TGTGCCAGCTCACCCTCTTCCGGGTATAGTGACGGCTACACCTTC; CDR3aa: CASSPSSGYSDGYTF
v_gene: TRBV24-1; j_gene: TRBJ1-2; abundance: NA; d_gene: NA; CDR3nt: TGTGCCACCAGTGATTCTTCCTATGGCTACACCTTC; CDR3aa: CATSDSSYGYTF
v_gene: TRBV5-4; j_gene: TRBJ1-3; abundance: NA; d_gene: NA; CDR3nt: TGTGCCAGCAGCTTCGCAGGATTTGGAAACACCATATATTTT; CDR3aa: CASSFAGFGNTIYF
v_gene: TRBV6-5; j_gene: TRBJ2-1; abundance: once; d_gene: TRBD2; CDR3nt: TGTGCCAGCACCGCGGGGGGATCATACAATGAGCAGTTCTTC; CDR3aa: CASTAGGSYNEQFF
v_gene: TRBV10-1; j_gene: TRBJ2-2; abundance: NA; d_gene: TRBD1; CDR3nt: TGCGCCAGCAGTGCACGACAGGGAAATACCGGGGAGCTGTTTTTT; CDR3aa: CASSARQGNTGELFF